The rows below give T cell receptor beta chains drawn from one sample of a study of human T cells and chemical hapten exposure. One entry per CDR3 protein results from TCRdb running MiXCR on the RACE reads. This sample has around 99,000 distinct CDR3 sequences, with approximately 8.8% found just once. This specimen consisted of whole blood, obtained in connection with sensitization to the hapten diphenylcyclopropenone (DPC). Source of these receptors: a woman aged 40 to 49 with alopecia areata. Some clones in this sample may be carry-over from other donors' samples. CDR3s include the opening cysteine and the closing phenylalanine or tryptophan. D genes are given only for firm matches. The size of a clone is reported for some rows only, either as once, few or many, or as a class for expanded clones.

j_gene: TRBJ2-7; abundance: many; v_gene: TRBV7-2; d_gene: TRBD2; CDR3aa: CASRPQASGSYEQYF; CDR3nt: TGTGCCAGCAGGCCCCAGGCTAGCGGTTCCTACGAGCAGTACTTC
j_gene: TRBJ1-1; abundance: few; v_gene: TRBV6-6; d_gene: .; CDR3aa: CASSPAAATSGSTEAFF; CDR3nt: TGTGCCAGCAGTCCCGCCGCGGCTACATCGGGGAGCACTGAAGCTTTCTTT
j_gene: TRBJ2-1; abundance: .; v_gene: TRBV6-2/TRBV6-3; d_gene: TRBD2; CDR3aa: CASSPPRLAGFNEQFF; CDR3nt: TGTGCCAGCAGTCCCCCCCGGCTAGCGGGCTTTAATGAGCAGTTCTTC
j_gene: TRBJ1-2; abundance: .; v_gene: TRBV29-1; d_gene: TRBD1; CDR3aa: CSVAPGGYGYTF; CDR3nt: TGCAGCGTTGCTCCAGGGGGATATGGCTACACCTTC
j_gene: TRBJ2-1; abundance: few; v_gene: TRBV15; d_gene: .; CDR3aa: CATSREVGNEQFF; CDR3nt: TGTGCCACCAGCAGAGAAGTTGGGAATGAGCAGTTCTTC
j_gene: TRBJ1-5; abundance: .; v_gene: TRBV5-5; d_gene: .; CDR3aa: CASSKGDSNQPQHF; CDR3nt: TGTGCCAGCAGCAAAGGGGATAGCAATCAGCCCCAGCATTTT
j_gene: TRBJ1-1; abundance: .; v_gene: TRBV9; d_gene: .; CDR3aa: CASSARPGGTEAFF; CDR3nt: TGTGCCAGCAGCGCGCGGCCCGGAGGGACTGAAGCTTTCTTT
j_gene: TRBJ2-3; abundance: few; v_gene: TRBV5-1; d_gene: .; CDR3aa: CASSSGTGTDTQYF; CDR3nt: TGCGCCAGCAGCTCCGGGACGGGGACAGATACGCAGTATTTT
j_gene: TRBJ1-1; abundance: many; v_gene: TRBV18; d_gene: .; CDR3aa: CASSPPLGLNTEAFF; CDR3nt: TGTGCCAGCTCACCACCTTTGGGTTTGAACACTGAAGCTTTCTTT
j_gene: TRBJ2-3; abundance: .; v_gene: TRBV7-9; d_gene: .; CDR3aa: CASSPPSTGGDTQYF; CDR3nt: TGTGCCAGCAGCCCTCCCAGCACCGGTGGAGATACGCAGTATTTT
j_gene: TRBJ2-4; abundance: many; v_gene: TRBV11-2; d_gene: TRBD1; CDR3aa: CASSSDRDSLNIQYF; CDR3nt: TGTGCCAGCAGCTCCGATAGGGACAGCTTAAACATTCAGTACTTC
j_gene: TRBJ1-2; abundance: many; v_gene: TRBV11-2; d_gene: .; CDR3aa: CASSLGGQPTNYGYTF; CDR3nt: TGTGCCAGCAGCTTAGGCGGACAGCCGACTAACTATGGCTACACCTTC
j_gene: TRBJ1-5; abundance: many; v_gene: TRBV19; d_gene: .; CDR3aa: CATDGQHTNQPQHF; CDR3nt: TGTGCCACAGATGGACAGCACACCAATCAGCCCCAGCATTTT
j_gene: TRBJ2-2; abundance: .; v_gene: TRBV19; d_gene: .; CDR3aa: CASSIDRATPWGELFF; CDR3nt: TGTGCCAGTAGTATAGACCGGGCCACGCCCTGGGGGGAGCTGTTTTTT
j_gene: TRBJ1-1; abundance: .; v_gene: TRBV5-1; d_gene: .; CDR3aa: CASSLATAGNTEAFF; CDR3nt: TGCGCCAGCAGCTTGGCCACAGCGGGGAACACTGAAGCTTTCTTT
j_gene: TRBJ2-5; abundance: few; v_gene: TRBV5-1; d_gene: TRBD1; CDR3aa: CASSTGTGGETQYF; CDR3nt: TGCGCCAGCAGCACCGGGACAGGGGGCGAGACCCAGTACTTC
j_gene: TRBJ2-7; abundance: many; v_gene: TRBV7-6; d_gene: .; CDR3aa: CASSLAGPRDEQYF; CDR3nt: TGTGCCAGCAGCTTAGCGGGTCCCAGGGACGAGCAGTACTTC
j_gene: TRBJ1-2; abundance: many; v_gene: TRBV12-3/TRBV12-4; d_gene: .; CDR3aa: CASSPPFGQDGGYGYTF; CDR3nt: TGTGCCAGCAGTCCCCCTTTTGGGCAGGACGGCGGCTATGGCTACACCTTC
j_gene: TRBJ1-1; abundance: many; v_gene: TRBV5-1; d_gene: TRBD1; CDR3aa: CASSWGTGNTEAFF; CDR3nt: TGCGCCAGCAGCTGGGGGACAGGGAACACTGAAGCTTTCTTT
j_gene: TRBJ1-1; abundance: few; v_gene: TRBV10-1; d_gene: .; CDR3aa: CAGHRADTEAFF; CDR3nt: TGCGCCGGACACAGGGCGGACACTGAAGCTTTCTTT
j_gene: TRBJ2-7; abundance: .; v_gene: TRBV28; d_gene: TRBD1; CDR3aa: CASSLEGARIEQYF; CDR3nt: TGTGCCAGCAGTTTAGAGGGGGCGCGTATCGAGCAGTACTTC
j_gene: TRBJ1-4; abundance: few; v_gene: TRBV29-1; d_gene: TRBD1; CDR3aa: CSVSGTGNEKLFF; CDR3nt: TGCAGCGTGTCCGGGACAGGGAACGAAAAACTGTTTTTT
j_gene: TRBJ2-3; abundance: .; v_gene: TRBV7-2; d_gene: TRBD2; CDR3aa: CASSLVGGNTDTQYF; CDR3nt: TGTGCCAGCAGCTTAGTCGGGGGGAACACAGATACGCAGTATTTT
j_gene: TRBJ2-7; abundance: .; v_gene: TRBV5-1; d_gene: .; CDR3aa: CASSLEGQVGSYEQYF; CDR3nt: TGCGCCAGCAGCTTGGAGGGCCAGGTTGGATCCTACGAGCAGTACTTC
j_gene: TRBJ1-1; abundance: .; v_gene: TRBV13; d_gene: .; CDR3aa: CASSLARRNTEAFF; CDR3nt: TGTGCCAGCAGCTTAGCCAGGAGGAACACTGAAGCTTTCTTT
j_gene: TRBJ2-3; abundance: many; v_gene: TRBV29-1; d_gene: .; CDR3aa: CSVQRADTQYF; CDR3nt: TGCAGCGTCCAGAGGGCAGATACGCAGTATTTT
j_gene: TRBJ1-1; abundance: many; v_gene: TRBV7-2; d_gene: TRBD1; CDR3aa: CASSRDRAGTEAFF; CDR3nt: TGTGCCAGCAGCCGAGACAGGGCAGGGACTGAAGCTTTCTTT
j_gene: TRBJ2-7; abundance: few; v_gene: TRBV5-4; d_gene: TRBD2; CDR3aa: CASGGESTKEQYF; CDR3nt: TGTGCCAGCGGGGGGGAGTCTACGAAGGAGCAGTACTTC
j_gene: TRBJ1-5; abundance: many; v_gene: TRBV12-3/TRBV12-4; d_gene: TRBD1; CDR3aa: CASAFFPGQYSNQPQHF; CDR3nt: TGTGCCAGCGCCTTTTTCCCGGGACAGTATAGCAATCAGCCCCAGCATTTT
j_gene: TRBJ2-1; abundance: .; v_gene: TRBV6-6; d_gene: .; CDR3aa: CASSLPPGDEQFF; CDR3nt: TGTGCCAGCAGTCTCCCCCCCGGGGATGAGCAGTTCTTC
j_gene: TRBJ2-7; abundance: few; v_gene: TRBV12-3/TRBV12-4; d_gene: .; CDR3aa: CASSEEQLNYEQYF; CDR3nt: TGTGCCAGCAGTGAGGAGCAGCTGAACTACGAGCAGTACTTC
j_gene: TRBJ1-4; abundance: few; v_gene: TRBV28; d_gene: TRBD1; CDR3aa: CASTPGRTGVNEKLFF; CDR3nt: TGTGCCAGCACCCCCGGACGGACAGGGGTTAATGAAAAACTGTTTTTT
j_gene: TRBJ1-1; abundance: many; v_gene: TRBV27; d_gene: .; CDR3aa: CASRGGRNTEAFF; CDR3nt: TGTGCCAGCAGGGGAGGCCGGAACACTGAAGCTTTCTTT
j_gene: TRBJ2-1; abundance: .; v_gene: TRBV3-1; d_gene: TRBD2; CDR3aa: CASSQGTSGVAEQFF; CDR3nt: TGTGCCAGCAGCCAAGGGACTAGCGGGGTAGCTGAGCAGTTCTTC
j_gene: TRBJ2-7; abundance: once; v_gene: TRBV5-1; d_gene: TRBD1; CDR3aa: CASSPLGDRVEIQYF; CDR3nt: TGCGCCAGCAGCCCCCTGGGGGACAGGGTTGAAATCCAGTACTTC
j_gene: TRBJ2-1; abundance: .; v_gene: TRBV20-1; d_gene: .; CDR3aa: CSASGLEYNEQFF; CDR3nt: TGCAGTGCTAGCGGTCTCGAGTACAATGAGCAGTTCTTC
j_gene: TRBJ2-1; abundance: many; v_gene: TRBV7-8; d_gene: .; CDR3aa: CASSYRRDTYNEQFF; CDR3nt: TGTGCCAGCAGCTACCGCCGGGACACCTACAATGAGCAGTTCTTC
j_gene: TRBJ2-4; abundance: few; v_gene: TRBV5-8; d_gene: TRBD1; CDR3aa: CASSGGQVRLAKNIQYF; CDR3nt: TGTGCCAGCAGCGGCGGACAGGTTCGCTTAGCCAAAAACATTCAGTACTTC
j_gene: TRBJ2-3; abundance: .; v_gene: TRBV7-2; d_gene: .; CDR3aa: CASKWGGTDTQYF; CDR3nt: TGTGCCAGCAAGTGGGGGGGCACAGATACGCAGTATTTT
j_gene: TRBJ1-1; abundance: few; v_gene: TRBV15; d_gene: .; CDR3aa: CATSRDSSNTEAFF; CDR3nt: TGTGCCACCAGCAGAGACTCCTCGAACACTGAAGCTTTCTTT
j_gene: TRBJ2-4; abundance: few; v_gene: TRBV20-1; d_gene: .; CDR3aa: CSATTGVVGDIQYF; CDR3nt: TGCAGTGCTACGACAGGAGTTGTAGGGGACATTCAGTACTTC
j_gene: TRBJ2-3; abundance: many; v_gene: TRBV9; d_gene: .; CDR3aa: CASSVIPESTDTQYF; CDR3nt: TGTGCCAGCAGCGTAATTCCCGAGAGCACAGATACGCAGTATTTT
j_gene: TRBJ2-3; abundance: .; v_gene: TRBV7-6; d_gene: .; CDR3aa: CASSSRVDTQYF; CDR3nt: TGTGCCAGCAGCTCTCGCGTAGATACGCAGTATTTT
j_gene: TRBJ2-2; abundance: few; v_gene: TRBV29-1; d_gene: .; CDR3aa: CSVGWGSNTGELFF; CDR3nt: TGCAGCGTTGGGTGGGGCTCCAACACCGGGGAGCTGTTTTTT
j_gene: TRBJ1-5; abundance: many; v_gene: TRBV19; d_gene: TRBD1; CDR3aa: CASTPGTGGGQPQHF; CDR3nt: TGTGCCAGTACCCCCGGGACAGGGGGCGGTCAGCCCCAGCATTTT
j_gene: TRBJ2-1; abundance: .; v_gene: TRBV29-1; d_gene: TRBD1; CDR3aa: CSVEGDRDNEQFF; CDR3nt: TGCAGCGTTGAGGGGGACAGGGACAATGAGCAGTTCTTC
j_gene: TRBJ1-2; abundance: .; v_gene: TRBV6-5; d_gene: .; CDR3aa: CASSYYDRNYGYTF; CDR3nt: TGTGCCAGCAGTTACTACGACAGGAACTATGGCTACACCTTC
j_gene: TRBJ2-7; abundance: .; v_gene: TRBV6-2/TRBV6-3; d_gene: .; CDR3aa: CASSFRSTYEQYF; CDR3nt: TGTGCCAGCAGTTTCCGCTCTACCTACGAGCAGTACTTC
j_gene: TRBJ1-1; abundance: few; v_gene: TRBV6-2/TRBV6-3; d_gene: TRBD1; CDR3aa: CASRSTGGTEAFF; CDR3nt: TGTGCCAGCAGATCTACAGGGGGCACTGAAGCTTTCTTT
j_gene: TRBJ2-1; abundance: .; v_gene: TRBV9; d_gene: TRBD2; CDR3aa: CASSTRTSGGYNEQFF; CDR3nt: TGTGCCAGCAGCACTCGGACTAGCGGGGGGTACAATGAGCAGTTCTTC
j_gene: TRBJ2-1; abundance: .; v_gene: TRBV20-1; d_gene: TRBD2; CDR3aa: CSAREIRLADEQFF; CDR3nt: TGCAGTGCTAGAGAGATACGACTAGCCGATGAGCAGTTCTTC
j_gene: TRBJ1-6; abundance: many; v_gene: TRBV30; d_gene: .; CDR3aa: CAWSSGLYNSPLHF; CDR3nt: TGTGCCTGGAGTAGCGGTCTTTATAATTCACCCCTCCACTTT
j_gene: TRBJ1-4; abundance: many; v_gene: TRBV5-1; d_gene: .; CDR3aa: CASRQTGFTNEKLFF; CDR3nt: TGCGCCAGCAGGCAGACGGGGTTTACTAATGAAAAACTGTTTTTT